The next 9 T cell receptor beta chains were all read from a single sample in a study of blood T cell repertoires in COVID-19 (dated by TCRdb to 2018 to 2020). Library prep was done by the immunoSEQ multiplex PCR assay. Drawn from immuneACCESS, this table holds only the in-frame rearrangements with V and J called that TCRdb kept. Clones are partly lost; checked studies trace under half to an unresolved V gene and leave the rest unexplained. The sample includes 290,000 or so clones, with approximately 82% observed a single time. Clones ranked in the top ten supply 5% of the sample. The sample taken for sequencing was PBMCs or T cells enriched from blood (not recorded which). All receptors come from a man aged 40-49 years who had been exposed to COVID-19.

This clone turned up a few times. J is TRBJ1-5 and V is TRBV6-5; TRBD1 might be the D (6 bases). Trimming removed 4 bases at V and 9 bases at J, with 16 bases between. CDR3 length: 14 residues. CDR1 and CDR2 (germline): MNHEY, SVGAGI. For the CDR3, the DNA is TGTGCCAGCAGTTTACGGGACACCGGTGGGCCCCAGCATTTT. It specifies CASSLRDTGGPQHF.

This sequence joins TRBV7-6 and TRBJ2-7; D call uncertain. CDR1 is SGHVS and CDR2 is FNYEAQ in the germline V gene. Trimming pared 3 bases from V and 5 bases from J, leaving 11 bases between. The CDR3 length is 13 residues. CDR3 amino acids: CASSLSGPDEQYF. CDR3 DNA sequence: TGTGCCAGCAGCTTGTCAGGCCCGGACGAGCAGTACTTC.

The gene calls are TRBV2 and TRBJ1-1, with TRBD1 matching 9 bases. Per the germline V gene, CDR1 is SNHLY and CDR2 is FYNNEI. This CDR3 has 14 amino acids. V shed 3 bases and J 4 bases; nucleotides not matched to a gene: 3. DNA for the CDR3: TGTGCCAGCAGTGAGGGACAGGGAAGCACTGAAGCTTTCTTT. Translating gives CASSEGQGSTEAFF.

This clone was found a few times. The chain has TRBV7-9 and TRBJ1-2; no clear D gene. CDR3 length equals 11 residues. Trimming stripped 5 bases from V and 8 bases from J, with 9 bases between. CDR1 and CDR2 (germline): SEHNR, FQNEAQ (reference sequence). DNA of the CDR3: TGTGCCAGCAGCCACCCGAGAGGCTACACCTTC. Protein: CASSHPRGYTF.

The chain has TRBV5-4 and TRBJ2-1; 8 positions match TRBD1. CDR1 is SGHNT and CDR2 is YYREEE in the germline V gene (reference sequence). This CDR3 is 16 amino acids long. The ends lost 5 bases at V and 7 bases at J; junction bases unmatched: 14. CDR3 nucleotides: TGTGCCAGCAGGGAAGAACTGGACAGGGTAAGAAATGAGCAGTTCTTC. Its translation is CASREELDRVRNEQFF. The entire variable domain, with the rest obtained from reference TRBV5-4 and TRBJ2-1, is as follows: ETGVTQSPTHLIKTRGQQVTLRCSSQSGHNTVSWYQQALGQGPQFIFQYYREEENGRGNFPPRFSGLQFPNYSSELNVNALELDDSALYLCASREELDRVRNEQFFGPGTRLTVL.

The table lists this clone with a few counts. This chain joins TRBV21-1 and TRBJ2-7; TRBD1, the table's D call, was not compared with the DNA. TRBV21-1 is an annotated pseudogene. The CDR3 consists of 14 residues. For the CDR3, the DNA is TGTGCCAGCGGGTTAAGACACCAAACCTACGAGCAGTACTTC. It specifies CASGLRHQTYEQYF.

The CDR3 loop is CASSSRGGSSGANVLTF. The DNA for the CDR3 is TGTGCCAGCAGCTCCCGCGGGGGTTCCTCTGGGGCCAACGTCCTGACTTTC. The J gene is TRBJ2-6, the V gene TRBV9; 7 bases fit TRBD2. Germline V gives CDR1 SGDLS, CDR2 YYNGEE. CDR3 size: 17 residues. V shed 4 bases, J shed 0 bases, and the junction held 7 bases outside the gene matches.

This chain links TRBV9 with TRBJ2-1; 7 nucleotides line up with TRBD2. V shed 2 bases, J shed 6 bases, and the junction held 14 bases outside the gene matches. Germline CDR1 and CDR2: SGDLS and YYNGEE. This CDR3 comprises 17 residues. The CDR3 nucleotides read TGTGCCAGCAGCGTCTTGACGGGGGAGGGCCATCTCAATGAGCAGTTCTTC. Encoded protein: CASSVLTGEGHLNEQFF.

Notes on this clone: The sample has other DNA sequences that encode this CDR3 too. The chain has TRBV5-1 and TRBJ1-5, with D possibly matching TRBD1 (6 bases). Germline V gene lookup returns CDR1 SGHRS and CDR2 YFSETQ. The CDR3 covers 14 residues. V shed 0 bases and J shed 6 bases, with 10 bases lying between them. Written as DNA, the CDR3 is TGCGCCAGCAGCTTGGACAGGGAGGGTCAGCCCCAGCATTTT. It is translated as CASSLDREGQPQHF. Full variable domain (remainder filled in from reference TRBV5-1 and TRBJ1-5): KAGVTQTPRYLIKTRGQQVTLSCSPISGHRSVSWYQQTPGQGLQFLFEYFSETQRNKGNFPGRFSGRQFSNSRSEMNVSTLELGDSALYLCASSLDREGQPQHFGDGTRLSIL.